This is a list of T cell receptor beta chains from one sample in a study of cytomegalovirus exposure and HLA in healthy donors. Data came from immunoSEQ multiplex PCR; TCRdb stores just in-frame clones and leaves some out. In total, the table holds over 110,000 clones. The sample comprised PBMCs. Source of these receptors: a male donor in good health and CMV-seronegative. Both conserved end residues are part of each CDR3. The order of the fields is CDR3 protein, CDR3 DNA, V gene, D gene, J gene. D genes are given only for firm matches.

CASSLTGNHGNEQFF	TGTGCCAGCAGCCTGACAGGGAATCATGGCAATGAGCAGTTCTTC	TRBV27	TRBD1	TRBJ2-1
CASGRAVDGYTF	TGTGCCAGCGGGAGGGCGGTGGATGGCTACACCTTC	TRBV7-9	-	TRBJ1-2
CSVKTSGAWDDEQYF	TGCAGCGTGAAGACTAGCGGGGCCTGGGACGACGAGCAGTACTTC	TRBV29-1	TRBD2	TRBJ2-7
CASSQDPRGGVMAFF	TGTGCCAGCAGCCAAGATCCCCGAGGGGGGGTCATGGCTTTCTTT	TRBV4-2	-	TRBJ1-1
CASSKTGGTANSPLHF	TGTGCCAGCAGCAAAACAGGGGGGACGGCGAATTCACCCCTCCACTTT	TRBV7-2	TRBD1	TRBJ1-6
CSVQGADQPQHF	TGCAGCGTTCAGGGGGCGGATCAGCCCCAGCATTTT	TRBV29-1	TRBD1	TRBJ1-5
CASSQDGTSGSTDTQYF	TGCGCCAGCAGCCAAGATGGGACTAGCGGGAGCACAGATACGCAGTATTTT	TRBV4-1	TRBD2	TRBJ2-3
CASSPLAGVQETQYF	TGTGCCAGTAGTCCCCTAGCGGGAGTACAAGAGACCCAGTACTTC	TRBV19	TRBD2	TRBJ2-5
CASSLEAASGRGEQFF	TGTGCCAGCAGCTTAGAGGCGGCTAGCGGGAGGGGGGAGCAGTTCTTC	TRBV7-9	TRBD2	TRBJ2-1
CASSQVMGQGSSYGYTF	TGCGCCAGCAGCCAAGTAATGGGACAGGGATCTTCCTATGGCTACACCTTC	TRBV4-3	TRBD1	TRBJ1-2
CASSPLGTGRNQPQHF	TGTGCCAGCAGTCCCCTCGGGACAGGACGGAATCAGCCCCAGCATTTT	TRBV28	TRBD1	TRBJ1-5
CASSIVQGEAFF	TGTGCCAGCAGTATCGTTCAGGGTGAAGCTTTCTTT	TRBV6-6	-	TRBJ1-1
CASSLSLPTSLSYNEQFF	TGTGCCAGCAGCCTAAGTCTCCCGACTAGTTTGTCCTACAATGAGCAGTTCTTC	TRBV28	-	TRBJ2-1
CASSELAGVGEQFF	TGTGCCAGCAGTGAACTAGCGGGAGTGGGCGAGCAGTTCTTC	TRBV6-1	TRBD2	TRBJ2-1
CAISEGTDTQYF	TGTGCCATCAGTGAGGGGACAGACACGCAGTATTTT	TRBV10-3	TRBD1	TRBJ2-3
CASSKRGGDEQFF	TGTGCCAGCAGCAAGCGGGGGGGAGATGAGCAGTTCTTC	TRBV2	TRBD2	TRBJ2-1
CASSASPSTDTQYF	TGTGCCAGCAGTGCCAGTCCCAGCACAGATACGCAGTATTTT	TRBV25-1	-	TRBJ2-3
CASNQISGGTEAFF	TGCGCCAGCAACCAAATTTCAGGGGGAACTGAAGCTTTCTTT	TRBV5-1	TRBD1	TRBJ1-1
CASSGGQSNQPQHF	TGTGCCAGCAGTGGAGGACAGAGCAATCAGCCCCAGCATTTT	TRBV2	-	TRBJ1-5
CASSPSSGDTDTQYF	TGTGCCAGCAGTCCCTCTAGCGGGGACACAGATACGCAGTATTTT	TRBV27	TRBD2	TRBJ2-3
CASSFNGGNVRGPNEQYF	TGTGCCAGCAGTTTTAATGGTGGCAATGTCAGGGGGCCCAACGAGCAGTACTTC	TRBV7-2	TRBD1	TRBJ2-7
CASSSQGEGSYEQYF	TGTGCCAGCAGTTCACAGGGGGAAGGCTCCTACGAGCAGTACTTC	TRBV7-9	TRBD1	TRBJ2-7
CASNPRAGGIYEQYF	TGTGCCAGCAATCCCCGAGCGGGAGGGATCTACGAGCAGTACTTC	TRBV6-5	TRBD2	TRBJ2-7
CASSSSGTQRGQYF	TGCGCCAGCAGCTCTAGCGGGACACAACGAGGGCAGTACTTC	TRBV5-1	TRBD2	TRBJ2-7
CASSTGISGEGFSYNSPLHF	TGTGCCAGTAGTACCGGGATCTCCGGGGAAGGTTTTTCCTATAATTCACCCCTCCACTTT	TRBV19	-	TRBJ1-6
CASSPVRGDWSYNEQFF	TGTGCCAGCTCACCAGTCAGGGGGGATTGGTCCTACAATGAGCAGTTCTTC	TRBV18	-	TRBJ2-1
CASSLRGDTEAFF	TGTGCCAGCAGCCTACGGGGGGACACTGAAGCTTTCTTT	TRBV7-3	-	TRBJ1-1
CSVGGFETQYF	TGCAGCGTTGGAGGGTTCGAGACCCAGTACTTC	TRBV29-1	-	TRBJ2-5
CASNLGQGGPDTQYF	TGTGCCAGCAACTTGGGACAGGGAGGTCCAGATACGCAGTATTTT	TRBV27	TRBD1	TRBJ2-3
CASSLGQGALTETQYF	TGCGCCAGCAGCTTGGGGCAGGGGGCGCTTACCGAGACCCAGTACTTC	TRBV5-1	TRBD1	TRBJ2-5
CASSLVSGNTEAFF	TGTGCCAGCAGCTTAGTATCGGGGAACACTGAAGCTTTCTTT	TRBV7-9	-	TRBJ1-1
CASSLGQNYEQYF	TGTGCCAGCAGCTTGGGTCAGAACTACGAGCAGTACTTC	TRBV5-6	-	TRBJ2-7
CASSQDGTGLQPQHF	TGCGCCAGCAGCCAGGATGGGACAGGGCTTCAGCCCCAGCATTTT	TRBV4-1	TRBD1	TRBJ1-5
CASSLFPGGEETQYF	TGTGCCAGCAGTTTATTTCCGGGGGGGGAGGAGACCCAGTACTTC	TRBV27	TRBD2	TRBJ2-5
CASSRGTEWADTQYF	TGTGCCAGCAGCCGGGGTACAGAGTGGGCAGATACGCAGTATTTT	TRBV5-4	-	TRBJ2-3
CASSPGQGEQYF	TGCGCCAGCAGCCCAGGTCAGGGCGAGCAGTACTTC	TRBV5-1	-	TRBJ2-7
CASRTGGVLGGELFF	TGTGCCAGCAGAACGGGGGGCGTGTTGGGCGGGGAGCTGTTTTTT	TRBV6-5	-	TRBJ2-2